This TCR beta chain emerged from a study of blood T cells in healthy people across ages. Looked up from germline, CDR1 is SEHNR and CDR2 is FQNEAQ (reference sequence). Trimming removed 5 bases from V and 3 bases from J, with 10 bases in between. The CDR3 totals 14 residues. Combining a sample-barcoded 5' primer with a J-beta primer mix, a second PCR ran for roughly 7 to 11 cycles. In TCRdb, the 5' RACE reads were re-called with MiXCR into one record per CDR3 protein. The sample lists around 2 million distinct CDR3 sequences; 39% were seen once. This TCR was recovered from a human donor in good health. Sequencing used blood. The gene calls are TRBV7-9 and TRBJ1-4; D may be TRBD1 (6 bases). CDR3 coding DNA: TGTGCCAGCAGCAGGACAGTTCCTAATGAAAAACTGTTTTTT. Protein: CASSRTVPNEKLFF.